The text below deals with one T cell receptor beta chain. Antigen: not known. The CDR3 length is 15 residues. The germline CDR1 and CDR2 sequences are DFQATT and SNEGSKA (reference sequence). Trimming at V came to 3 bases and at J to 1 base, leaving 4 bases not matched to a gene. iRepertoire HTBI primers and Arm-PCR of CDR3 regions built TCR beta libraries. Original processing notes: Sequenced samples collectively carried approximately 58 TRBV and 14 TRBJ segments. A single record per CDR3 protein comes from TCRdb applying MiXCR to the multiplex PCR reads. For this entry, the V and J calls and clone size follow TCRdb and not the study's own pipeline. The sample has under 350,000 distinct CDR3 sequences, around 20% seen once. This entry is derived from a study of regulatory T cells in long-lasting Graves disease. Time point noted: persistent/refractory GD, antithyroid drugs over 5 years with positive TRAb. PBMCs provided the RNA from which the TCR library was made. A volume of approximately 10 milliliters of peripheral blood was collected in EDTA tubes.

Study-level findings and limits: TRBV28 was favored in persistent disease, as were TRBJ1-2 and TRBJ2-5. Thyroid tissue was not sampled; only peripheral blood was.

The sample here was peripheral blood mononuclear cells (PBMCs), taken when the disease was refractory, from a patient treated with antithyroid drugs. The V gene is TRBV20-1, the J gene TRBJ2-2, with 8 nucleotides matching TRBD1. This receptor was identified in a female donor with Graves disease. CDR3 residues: CSARIDRGNTGELFF. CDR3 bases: TGCAGTGCTAGGATAGACAGGGGGAACACCGGGGAGCTGTTTTTT.